This T cell receptor (beta chain) was documented in a study of T-cell reconstitution after alpha-beta-depleted transplantation in children. Findings and limits, study-wide: After transplant, at about two months, alpha-beta T cells were reportedly derived from several hundred expanded graft clones.

Looked up from germline, CDR1 is DFQATT and CDR2 is SNEGSKA (reference sequence). This CDR3 region has 13 residues. This clonotype was seen repeatedly, ten times or more. As yet, its antigen is unknown. Sequence at one end of the junction differs from germline and may be a read error. The authors prepared the TCRbeta library with unique molecular identifiers. TCRdb re-called the PCR reads through MiXCR, storing one row per CDR3 protein. Of about 830,000 distinct CDR3 sequences in the sample, 15% to 20% were seen once. The V call is TRBV20-1, the J call TRBJ2-7, with 15 bases matching TRBD2. The specimen was PBMCs, mostly from graft donor cells, collected 360 days after TCRalphabeta/CD19-depleted stem cell transplant. The origin of this receptor is a male patient aged 5 to 17 who had a stem cell transplant for acute lymphoblastic leukemia, so the T cells may come from the graft donor. The CDR3 loop is CSARGLAGGEQYF. For the CDR3, the DNA is TGCAGTGCGAGAGGACTAGCGGGAGGGGAGCAGTACTTC.